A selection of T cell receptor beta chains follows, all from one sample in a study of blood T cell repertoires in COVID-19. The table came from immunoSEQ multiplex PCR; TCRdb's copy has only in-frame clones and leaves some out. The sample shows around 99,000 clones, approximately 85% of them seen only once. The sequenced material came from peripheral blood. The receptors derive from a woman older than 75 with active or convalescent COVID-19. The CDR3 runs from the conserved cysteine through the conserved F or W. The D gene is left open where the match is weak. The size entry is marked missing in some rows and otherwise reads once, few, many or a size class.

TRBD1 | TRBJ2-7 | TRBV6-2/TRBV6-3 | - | CASSYPPDRRKPHYEQYF | TGTGCCAGCAGTTACCCCCCGGACAGGCGAAAGCCTCACTACGAGCAGTACTTC
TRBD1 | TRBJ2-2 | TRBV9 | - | CASSVGLIGQGSGELFF | TGTGCCAGCAGCGTCGGGTTGATCGGACAGGGGTCCGGGGAGCTGTTTTTT
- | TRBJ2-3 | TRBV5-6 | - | CASSSGPSTDTQYF | TGTGCCAGCAGCTCAGGCCCGAGCACAGATACGCAGTATTTT
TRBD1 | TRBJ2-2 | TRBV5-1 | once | CASSRKDGQGGYETGELFF | TGTGCCAGCAGCCGAAAAGATGGACAGGGTGGTTACGAAACCGGGGAGCTGTTTTTT
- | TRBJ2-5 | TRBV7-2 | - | CASSLRREQETQYF | TGTGCCAGCAGCTTACGGAGGGAACAAGAGACCCAGTACTTC
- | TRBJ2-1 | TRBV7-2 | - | CASSLSGTEYEQFF | TGTGCCAGCAGCCTCTCCGGAACGGAGTATGAGCAGTTCTTC
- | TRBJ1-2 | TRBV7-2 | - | CASSPDGRGLGGYTF | TGTGCCAGCAGCCCCGACGGGAGAGGTCTCGGTGGCTACACCTTC
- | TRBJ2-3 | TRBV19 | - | CASSSRGQRTDTQYF | TGTGCCAGTAGTTCCAGGGGACAAAGGACAGATACGCAGTATTTT
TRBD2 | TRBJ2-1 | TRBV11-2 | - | CASSLGGRASEQFF | TGTGCCAGCAGCTTAGGCGGGAGGGCCAGTGAGCAGTTCTTC
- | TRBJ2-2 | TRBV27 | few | CASSFRGSRNTGELFF | TGTGCCAGCAGTTTTAGAGGCAGCAGGAACACCGGGGAGCTGTTTTTT
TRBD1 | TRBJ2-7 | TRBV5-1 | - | CASSGRDRSYEQYF | TGCGCCAGCAGCGGAAGGGACAGATCCTACGAGCAGTACTTC
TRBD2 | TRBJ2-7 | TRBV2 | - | CASSEAGRGTTYEQYF | TGTGCCAGCAGTGAAGCGGGGAGGGGTACTACCTACGAGCAGTACTTC
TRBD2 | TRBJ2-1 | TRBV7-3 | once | CASSSLAGDRLNEQFF | TGTGCCAGCAGCTCGCTAGCGGGAGACCGCTTGAATGAGCAGTTCTTC
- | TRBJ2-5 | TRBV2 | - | CASRGPFRGSLEAQYF | TGTGCCAGCAGAGGGCCCTTCCGGGGGAGCCTGGAGGCCCAGTACTTC
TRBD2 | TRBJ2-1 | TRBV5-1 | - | CASSQTSGSLNEQFF | TGTGCCAGCAGCCAGACTAGCGGGAGTTTAAATGAGCAGTTCTTC
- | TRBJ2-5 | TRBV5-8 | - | CASSRDYQETQYF | TGTGCCAGCAGCCGGGACTACCAAGAGACCCAGTACTTC
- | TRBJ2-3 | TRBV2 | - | CASSEPGSGPDTQYF | TGTGCCAGCAGTGAACCAGGGTCGGGCCCAGATACGCAGTATTTT
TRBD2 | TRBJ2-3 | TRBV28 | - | CASSSLAGGADTQYF | TGTGCCAGCAGCTCCCTAGCGGGAGGGGCAGATACGCAGTATTTT
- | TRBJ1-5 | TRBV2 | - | CASSEARGLSNQPQHF | TGTGCCAGCAGTGAAGCCCGGGGACTTAGCAATCAGCCCCAGCATTTT
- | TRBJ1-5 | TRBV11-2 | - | CASSLGLAGGNQPQHF | TGTGCCAGCAGCTTAGGGTTGGCAGGCGGCAATCAGCCCCAGCATTTT
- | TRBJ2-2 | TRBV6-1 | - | CASSERSGGPGELFF | TGTGCCAGCAGTGAAAGGTCCGGCGGCCCCGGGGAGCTGTTTTTT
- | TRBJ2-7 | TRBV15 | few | CATSTSPGYEQYF | TGTGCCACCAGCACTAGCCCGGGATACGAGCAGTACTTC
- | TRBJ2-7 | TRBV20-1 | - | CSARDVAWQYF | TGCAGTGCTAGAGATGTCGCGTGGCAGTACTTC
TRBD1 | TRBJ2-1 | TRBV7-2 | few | CASRATGLSSSYNEQFF | TGTGCCAGCAGAGCGACAGGGTTGAGTAGCTCCTACAATGAGCAGTTCTTC
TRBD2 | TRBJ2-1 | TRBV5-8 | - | CASSLASLGTTYNEQFF | TGTGCCAGCAGCTTGGCAAGTCTTGGGACTACCTACAATGAGCAGTTCTTC
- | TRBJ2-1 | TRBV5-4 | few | CASSLGYASDEQFF | TGTGCCAGCAGCTTGGGGTACGCCTCGGATGAGCAGTTCTTC
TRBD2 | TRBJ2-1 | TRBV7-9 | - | CASSLAVLAGDDNEQFF | TGTGCCAGCAGCTTAGCCGTCTTAGCGGGAGACGACAATGAGCAGTTCTTC
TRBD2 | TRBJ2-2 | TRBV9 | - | CASSVRLAANTGELFF | TGTGCCAGCAGCGTACGACTAGCTGCGAACACCGGGGAGCTGTTTTTT
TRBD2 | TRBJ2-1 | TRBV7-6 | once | CASSRGPGLAGGPGEQFF | TGTGCCAGCAGCCGGGGACCGGGACTAGCGGGAGGGCCGGGAGAGCAGTTCTTC
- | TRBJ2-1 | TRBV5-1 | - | CASSLGGTTYNEQFF | TGTGCCAGCAGCTTAGGGGGTACTACCTACAATGAGCAGTTCTTC
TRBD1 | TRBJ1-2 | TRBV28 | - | CASSLLRTGASTF | TGTGCCAGCAGTTTATTGAGGACAGGGGCAAGCACCTTC
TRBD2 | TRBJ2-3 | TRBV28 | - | CASSLLAGGADTQYF | TGTGCCAGCAGCCTCCTAGCGGGAGGTGCAGATACGCAGTATTTT
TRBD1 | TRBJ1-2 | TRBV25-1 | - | CASSGSGGADGYTF | TGTGCCAGCAGTGGTTCAGGGGGCGCGGATGGCTACACCTTC
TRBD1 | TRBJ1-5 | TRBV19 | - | CASANQGVRNQPQHF | TGTGCCAGTGCCAACCAGGGGGTTCGCAATCAGCCCCAGCATTTT
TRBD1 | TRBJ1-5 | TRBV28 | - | CASSSHGTGKQPQHF | TGTGCCAGCAGTTCACACGGGACAGGGAAACAGCCCCAGCATTTT
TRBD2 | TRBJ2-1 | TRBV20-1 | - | CSASTAGLYNEQFF | TGCAGTGCTAGTACAGCGGGACTCTACAATGAGCAGTTCTTC
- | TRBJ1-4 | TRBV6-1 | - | CASSERALNEKLFF | TGTGCCAGCAGTGAGAGGGCCCTAAATGAAAAACTGTTTTTT
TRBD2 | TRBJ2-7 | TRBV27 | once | CASSFSGRVYEQYF | TGTGCCAGCAGTTTTAGCGGGAGGGTCTACGAGCAGTACTTC
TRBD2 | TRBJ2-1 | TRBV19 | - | CASSAFGLASSYNEQFF | TGTGCCAGTAGTGCTTTCGGACTAGCGAGCTCCTACAATGAGCAGTTCTTC
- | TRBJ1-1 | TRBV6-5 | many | CASSFVRGGTEAFF | TGTGCCAGCAGTTTCGTAAGGGGAGGCACTGAAGCTTTCTTT
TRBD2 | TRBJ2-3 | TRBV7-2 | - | CASSSLSGRAGGDTQYF | TGTGCCAGCAGCTCCCTAAGCGGGAGGGCGGGGGGAGATACGCAGTATTTT
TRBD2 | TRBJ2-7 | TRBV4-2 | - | CASSQEGKGQAGGGDEQYF | TGTGCCAGCAGCCAAGAAGGGAAGGGGCAAGCGGGAGGAGGCGACGAGCAGTACTTC
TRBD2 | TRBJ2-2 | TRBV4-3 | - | CASSQEGTSGTTGELFF | TGCGCCAGCAGCCAAGAGGGGACTAGCGGGACAACCGGGGAGCTGTTTTTT
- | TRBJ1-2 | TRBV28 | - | CASSLAGDYGYTF | TGTGCCAGCAGTTTAGCAGGGGACTATGGCTACACCTTC
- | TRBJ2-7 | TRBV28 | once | CASSFFLGRAYEQYF | TGTGCCAGCAGTTTTTTTCTGGGCAGGGCCTACGAGCAGTACTTC